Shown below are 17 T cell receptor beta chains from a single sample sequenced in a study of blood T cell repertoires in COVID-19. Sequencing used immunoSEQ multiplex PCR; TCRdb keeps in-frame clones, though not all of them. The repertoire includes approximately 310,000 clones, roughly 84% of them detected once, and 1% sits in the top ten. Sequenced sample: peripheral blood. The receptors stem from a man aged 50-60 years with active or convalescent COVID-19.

The CDR3 DNA follows: TGTGCCAGCAGTTATTCCGGGGGGCCCCCCTACGAGCAGTACTTC. Translated, it gives CASSYSGGPPYEQYF. This sequence joins TRBV6-5 and TRBJ2-7, with TRBD2 as a possible D gene (7 bases). V dropped 3 bases and J dropped 2 bases, with 14 bases sitting between them. This CDR3 comprises 15 residues. Germline loops: CDR1 MNHEY, CDR2 SVGAGI.

CDR3 sequence: CASSLGGGGELMETQYF. CDR3 coding DNA: TGTGCCAGCAGCTTGGGAGGTGGGGGGGAGTTAATGGAGACCCAGTACTTC. The chain uses TRBV5-4 and TRBJ2-5; 7 bases map to TRBD2. The germline gives CDR1 SGHNT, CDR2 YYREEE (reference sequence). The CDR3 has 17 amino acids. The J segment lost 5 bases and the V segment lost 0 bases, leaving 13 bases of the junction unmatched. Combining the CDR3 with reference TRBV5-4 and TRBJ2-5 gives the whole variable domain ETGVTQSPTHLIKTRGQQVTLRCSSQSGHNTVSWYQQALGQGPQFIFQYYREEENGRGNFPPRFSGLQFPNYSSELNVNALELDDSALYLCASSLGGGGELMETQYFGPGTRLLVL.

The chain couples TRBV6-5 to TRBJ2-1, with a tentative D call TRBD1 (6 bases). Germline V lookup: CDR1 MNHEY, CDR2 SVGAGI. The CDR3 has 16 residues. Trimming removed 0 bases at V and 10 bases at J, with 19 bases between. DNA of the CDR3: TGTGCCAGCAGTTACTCGATAGGTTCGTGGACAGAGGAGCAGTTCTTC. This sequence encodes CASSYSIGSWTEEQFF.

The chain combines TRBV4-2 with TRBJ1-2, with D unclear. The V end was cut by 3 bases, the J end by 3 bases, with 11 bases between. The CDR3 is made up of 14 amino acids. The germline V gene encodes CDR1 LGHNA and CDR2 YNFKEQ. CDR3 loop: CASSQLHRDYGYTF. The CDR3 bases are TGTGCCAGCAGCCAGCTTCACCGAGACTATGGCTACACCTTC.

Here the CDR3 DNA reads TGTGCCAGCAGGCTAGGGACAGAAAAGAACACTGAAGCTTTCTTT. Its protein product is CASRLGTEKNTEAFF. The chain joins TRBV6-5 to TRBJ1-1; 7 positions agree with TRBD1. Trimming removed 6 bases from V and 1 base from J; junction bases left unmatched: 8. Germline values: CDR1 MNHEY, CDR2 SVGAGI. This CDR3 has 15 residues.

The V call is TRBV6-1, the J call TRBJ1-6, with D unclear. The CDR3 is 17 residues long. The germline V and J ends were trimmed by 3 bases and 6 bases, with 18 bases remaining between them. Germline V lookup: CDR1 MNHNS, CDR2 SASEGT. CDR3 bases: TGTGCCAGCAGTGATCCGGGGAGCGCCTACTTTAATTCACCCCTCCACTTT. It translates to CASSDPGSAYFNSPLHF.

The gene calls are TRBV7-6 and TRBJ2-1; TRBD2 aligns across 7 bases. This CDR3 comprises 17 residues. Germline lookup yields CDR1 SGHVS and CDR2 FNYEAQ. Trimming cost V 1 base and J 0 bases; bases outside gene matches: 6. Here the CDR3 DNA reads TGTGCCAGCAGCTTAGGCGTCGGGGGGAGCTCCTACAATGAGCAGTTCTTC. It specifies CASSLGVGGSSYNEQFF.

CDR3 region: CASSLSTRYTF. DNA of the CDR3: TGTGCCAGCAGTTTGAGTACGAGGTACACCTTC. V usage is TRBV28 and J usage is TRBJ1-2; D not resolved. The V end lost 3 bases, the J end lost 11 bases, and 10 bases lay between the germline ends. Germline V gene sequence: CDR1 MDHEN, CDR2 SYDVKM. This CDR3 comprises 11 residues.

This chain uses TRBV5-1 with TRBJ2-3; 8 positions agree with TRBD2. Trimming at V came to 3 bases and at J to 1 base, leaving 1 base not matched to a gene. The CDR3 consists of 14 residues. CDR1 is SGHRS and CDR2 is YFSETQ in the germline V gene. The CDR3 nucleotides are TGCGCCAGCAGCTGGCGGGGGGGCACAGATACGCAGTATTTT. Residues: CASSWRGGTDTQYF.

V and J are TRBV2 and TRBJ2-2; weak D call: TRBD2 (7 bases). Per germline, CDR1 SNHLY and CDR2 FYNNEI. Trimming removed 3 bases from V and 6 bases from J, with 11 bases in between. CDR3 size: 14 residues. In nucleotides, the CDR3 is TGTGCCAGCAGTGAGGGGGGGGGCGCCGGGGAGCTGTTTTTT. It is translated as CASSEGGGAGELFF. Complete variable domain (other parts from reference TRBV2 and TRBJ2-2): EPEVTQTPSHQVTQMGQEVILRCVPISNHLYFYWYRQILGQKVEFLVSFYNNEISEKSEIFDDQFSVERPDGSNFTLKIRSTKLEDSAMYFCASSEGGGAGELFFGEGSRLTVL.

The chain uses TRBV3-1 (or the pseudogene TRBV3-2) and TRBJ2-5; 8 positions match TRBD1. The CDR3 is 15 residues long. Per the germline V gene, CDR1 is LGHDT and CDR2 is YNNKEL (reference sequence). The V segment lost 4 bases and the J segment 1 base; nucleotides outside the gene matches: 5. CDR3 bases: TGTGCCAGCAGCCTACGTACAGGGGGCCAAGAGACCCAGTACTTC. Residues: CASSLRTGGQETQYF.

CDR3 nucleotides: TGTGCCTGGGGAATCTCGGGATCCTACGAGCAGTACTTC. It specifies CAWGISGSYEQYF. This chain joins TRBV30 and TRBJ2-7, with D perhaps TRBD2 (5 bases). V was clipped by 5 bases and J by 1 base, with 12 bases between them. Germline values: CDR1 GTSNPN, CDR2 SVGIG (reference sequence). This CDR3 has 13 residues.

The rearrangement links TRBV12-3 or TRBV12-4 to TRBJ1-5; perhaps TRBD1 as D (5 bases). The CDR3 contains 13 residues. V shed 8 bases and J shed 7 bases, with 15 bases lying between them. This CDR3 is CASQSRGGQPQHF. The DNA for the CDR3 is TGTGCCAGCCAATCCCGGGGGGGGCAGCCCCAGCATTTT.

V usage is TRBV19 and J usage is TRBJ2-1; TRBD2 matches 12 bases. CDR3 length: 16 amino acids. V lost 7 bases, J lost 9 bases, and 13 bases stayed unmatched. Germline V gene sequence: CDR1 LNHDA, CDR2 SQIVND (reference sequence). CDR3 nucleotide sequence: TGTGCCAGTACCCGGAAGACTAGCGGGAGTATAAGTGAGCAGTTCTTC. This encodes CASTRKTSGSISEQFF.

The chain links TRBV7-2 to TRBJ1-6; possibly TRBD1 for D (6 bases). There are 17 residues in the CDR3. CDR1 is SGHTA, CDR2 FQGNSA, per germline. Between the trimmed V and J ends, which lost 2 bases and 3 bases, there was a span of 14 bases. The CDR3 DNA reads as TGTGCCAGCAGCTTATACGCAGGGGCAATCTATAATTCACCCCTCCACTTT. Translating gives CASSLYAGAIYNSPLHF.

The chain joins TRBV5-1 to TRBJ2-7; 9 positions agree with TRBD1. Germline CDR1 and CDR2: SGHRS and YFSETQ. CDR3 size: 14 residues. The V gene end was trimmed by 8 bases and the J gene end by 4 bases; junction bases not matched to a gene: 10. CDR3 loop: CARNGTGIYYEQYF. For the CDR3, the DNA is TGCGCCAGGAATGGGACAGGGATTTATTACGAGCAGTACTTC.

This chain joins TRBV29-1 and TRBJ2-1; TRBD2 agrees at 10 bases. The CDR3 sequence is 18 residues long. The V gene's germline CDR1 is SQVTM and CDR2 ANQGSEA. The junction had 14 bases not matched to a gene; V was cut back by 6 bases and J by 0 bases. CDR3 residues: CSVGRSGGATVSYNEQFF. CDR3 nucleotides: TGCAGCGTGGGGCGGAGCGGGGGGGCAACCGTCTCCTACAATGAGCAGTTCTTC.